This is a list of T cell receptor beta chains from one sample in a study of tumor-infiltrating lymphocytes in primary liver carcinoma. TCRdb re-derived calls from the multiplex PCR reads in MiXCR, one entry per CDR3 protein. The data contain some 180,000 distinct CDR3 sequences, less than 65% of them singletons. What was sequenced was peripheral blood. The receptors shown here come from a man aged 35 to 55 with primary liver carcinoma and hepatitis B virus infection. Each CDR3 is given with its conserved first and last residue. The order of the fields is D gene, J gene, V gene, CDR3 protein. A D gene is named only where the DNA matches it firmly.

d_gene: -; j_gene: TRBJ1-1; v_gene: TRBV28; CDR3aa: CASSLSLFGSFF
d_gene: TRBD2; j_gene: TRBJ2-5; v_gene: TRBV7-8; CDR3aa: CANSPGTSAFMETQYF
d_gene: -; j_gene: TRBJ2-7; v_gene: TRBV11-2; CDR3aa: CASSSIQGSYEQYF
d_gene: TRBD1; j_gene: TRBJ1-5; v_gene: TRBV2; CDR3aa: CASMIPTGEDQPQHF
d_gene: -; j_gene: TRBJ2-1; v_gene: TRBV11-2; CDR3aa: CASSCRLGEYEQFF
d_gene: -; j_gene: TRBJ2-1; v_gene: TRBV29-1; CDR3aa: CSVEYSYNEQFF
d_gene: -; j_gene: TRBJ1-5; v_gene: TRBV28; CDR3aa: CASSRGDLGQPQHF
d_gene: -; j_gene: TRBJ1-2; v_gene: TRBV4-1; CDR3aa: CASSQDNYGYTF
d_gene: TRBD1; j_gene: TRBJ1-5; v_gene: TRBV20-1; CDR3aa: CSASQMTGGWNQPQHF
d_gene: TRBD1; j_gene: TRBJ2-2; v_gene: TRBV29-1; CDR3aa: CSVWDSNTGELFF
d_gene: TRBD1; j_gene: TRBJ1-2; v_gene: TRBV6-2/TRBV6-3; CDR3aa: CASIGQGLNYGYTF
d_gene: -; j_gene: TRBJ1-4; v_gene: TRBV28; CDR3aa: CASSLSGERGKLFF
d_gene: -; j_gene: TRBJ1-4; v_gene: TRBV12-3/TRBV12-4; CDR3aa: CASSYGANEKLFF
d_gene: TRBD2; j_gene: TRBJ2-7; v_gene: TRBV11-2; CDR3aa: CASSLQLAGGRYEQYF
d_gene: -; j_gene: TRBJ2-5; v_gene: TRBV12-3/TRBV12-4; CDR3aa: CDSSLRFSGETQYF
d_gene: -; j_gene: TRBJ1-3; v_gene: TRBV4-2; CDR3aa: CASSQGRMTGNTIYF
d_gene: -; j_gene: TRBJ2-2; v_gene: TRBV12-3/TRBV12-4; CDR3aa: CASSYRNTGELFF
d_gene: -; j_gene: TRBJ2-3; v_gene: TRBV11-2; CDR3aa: CVSSPSVDTDTQYF
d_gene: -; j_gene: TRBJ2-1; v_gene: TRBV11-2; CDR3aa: CVSSLTDGAYEQLF
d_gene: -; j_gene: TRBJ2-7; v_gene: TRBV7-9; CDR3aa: CASSLKRGISYEQYF
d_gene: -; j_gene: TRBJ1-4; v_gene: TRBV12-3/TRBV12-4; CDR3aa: CASSFRGGSTNEKLFF
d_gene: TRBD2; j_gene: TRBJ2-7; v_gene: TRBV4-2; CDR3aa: CVSSVQRDGRYEQYF
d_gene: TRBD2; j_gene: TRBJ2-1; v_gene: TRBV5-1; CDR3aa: CASSLLGLAGANEQFF
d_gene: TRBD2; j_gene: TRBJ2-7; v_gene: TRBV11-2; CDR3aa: CGSTSDRGRTSGRFYEQYF